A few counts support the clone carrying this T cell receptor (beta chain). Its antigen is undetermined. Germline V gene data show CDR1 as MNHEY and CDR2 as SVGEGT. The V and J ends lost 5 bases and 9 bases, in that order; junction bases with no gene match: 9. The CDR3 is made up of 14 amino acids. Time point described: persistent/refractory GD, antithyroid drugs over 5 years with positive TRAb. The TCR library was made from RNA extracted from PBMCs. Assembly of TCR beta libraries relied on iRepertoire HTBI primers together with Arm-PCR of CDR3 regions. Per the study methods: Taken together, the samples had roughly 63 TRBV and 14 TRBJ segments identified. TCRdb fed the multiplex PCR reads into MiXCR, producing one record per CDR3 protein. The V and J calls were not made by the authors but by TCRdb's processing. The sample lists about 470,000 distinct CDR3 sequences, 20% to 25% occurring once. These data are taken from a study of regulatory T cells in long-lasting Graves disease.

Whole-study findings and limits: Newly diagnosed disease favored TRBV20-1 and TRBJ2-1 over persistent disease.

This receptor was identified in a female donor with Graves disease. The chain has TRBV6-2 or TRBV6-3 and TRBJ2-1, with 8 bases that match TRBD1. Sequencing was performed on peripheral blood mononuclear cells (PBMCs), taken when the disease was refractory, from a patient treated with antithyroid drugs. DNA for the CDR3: TGTGCCAGCAGTGAAGGGTACAGGGGGACTGAGCAGTTCTTC. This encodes CASSEGYRGTEQFF.